This TCR beta chain was captured in a study of blood T cells in healthy people across ages. A minimum of 5 micrograms of total RNA was extracted per sample. With a J-beta primer mix and a sample-barcoded 5' primer, a second PCR ran about 7 to 11 cycles. TCRdb reanalysed the 5' RACE reads using MiXCR and keeps one entry per CDR3 protein. The table has roughly 900,000 distinct CDR3 sequences, roughly 50% seen once. The CDR3 sequence is 16 residues long. CDR1 is MGHRA and CDR2 is YSYEKL in the germline V gene. The V gene end was trimmed by 1 base and the J gene end by 10 bases; junction bases not matched to a gene: 8. This clonotype was detected only a few times. Its antigen is unknown. The study's findings and limits: Nothing was known about donor CMV status, and this possibly confounded expanded clonotype changes.

V usage is TRBV4-1 and J usage is TRBJ2-1; 12 bases match TRBD2. Sequenced material: blood. The receptor's source is a man aged 25 to 40 in good health. The CDR3 DNA is TGCGCCAGCAGCCAAGCCCTAGCGGGGGGGCCGGTAGAGCAGTTCTTC. As protein: CASSQALAGGPVEQFF.